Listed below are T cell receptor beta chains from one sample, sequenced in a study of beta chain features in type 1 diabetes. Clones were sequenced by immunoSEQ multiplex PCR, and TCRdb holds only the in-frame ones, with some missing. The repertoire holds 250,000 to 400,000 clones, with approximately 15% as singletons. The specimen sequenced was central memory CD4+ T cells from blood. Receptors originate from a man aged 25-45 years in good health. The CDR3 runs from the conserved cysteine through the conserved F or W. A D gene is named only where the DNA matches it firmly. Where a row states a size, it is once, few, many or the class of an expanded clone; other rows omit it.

CASSTGVTNTEAFF | TGTGCCAGTAGTACCGGGGTAACTAACACTGAAGCTTTCTTT | TRBJ1-1 | TRBV19 | 14 | - | many
CASSLVNLRQDSGNTIYF | TGTGCCAGCAGCTTAGTTAACCTACGGCAGGACAGTGGAAACACCATATATTTT | TRBJ1-3 | TRBV7-9 | 18 | - | few
CAIKPTGANTEAFF | TGTGCCATAAAACCGACAGGCGCGAACACTGAAGCTTTCTTT | TRBJ1-1 | TRBV10-3 | 14 | - | few
CASSLVGIGRTGELFF | TGTGCCAGCAGCTTAGTAGGGATCGGAAGAACCGGGGAGCTGTTTTTT | TRBJ2-2 | TRBV7-9 | 16 | - | many
CSAPEGETQYF | TGCAGTGCACCTGAAGGAGAGACCCAGTACTTC | TRBJ2-5 | TRBV20-1 | 11 | - | few
CASSLREGETQYF | TGTGCCAGCAGCCTCAGGGAGGGAGAGACCCAGTACTTC | TRBJ2-5 | TRBV7-8 | 13 | TRBD2 | few
CAWSSRTRDTQYF | TGTGCCTGGAGTTCGCGGACAAGAGATACGCAGTATTTT | TRBJ2-3 | TRBV30 | 13 | - | many
CASSAGPGGGTQYF | TGCGCCAGCAGCGCGGGACCGGGAGGGGGTACGCAGTATTTT | TRBJ2-3 | TRBV5-1 | 14 | TRBD2 | few
CASGDRGTEAFF | TGTGCCAGCGGGGACAGGGGGACTGAAGCTTTCTTT | TRBJ1-1 | TRBV6-5 | 12 | TRBD1 | -
CASSYSTGRASIQYF | TGTGCCAGCAGTTACAGTACAGGGCGTGCGAGCATTCAGTACTTC | TRBJ2-4 | TRBV6-5 | 15 | - | -
CASSPERGQTYEQYF | TGCGCCAGCAGCCCAGAGCGGGGACAGACCTACGAGCAGTACTTC | TRBJ2-7 | TRBV4-3 | 15 | - | few
CASSPRLSETQYF | TGTGCCAGCAGCCCCCGGTTGTCAGAGACCCAGTACTTC | TRBJ2-5 | TRBV7-9 | 13 | - | many